These 4 T cell receptor beta chains came from one sample sequenced in a study of cytomegalovirus exposure and HLA in healthy donors. Primers: 60 Vbeta forward and 13 Jbeta reverse. The data were produced by immunoSEQ multiplex PCR, yet TCRdb's version contains in-frame clones alone and is incomplete. The repertoire shows approximately 58,000 clones; the top ten hold approximately 4%. Sequenced: PBMCs. The receptors derive from a woman younger than 30 in good health and CMV-seronegative.

CDR3 residues: CSVGRVRGYEQYF. CDR3 bases: TGCAGCGTGGGCCGGGTCAGGGGATACGAGCAGTACTTC. The chain links TRBV29-1 to TRBJ2-7; a weak D match, TRBD1 (6 bases). The CDR3 is 13 amino acids. The germline V gene has CDR1 SQVTM and CDR2 ANQGSEA. The germline V and J ends were trimmed by 6 bases and 4 bases, with 16 bases remaining between them.

This rearrangement joins TRBV25-1 to TRBJ2-1, with TRBD2 identical over 7 bases. J was trimmed by 7 bases and V by 7 bases; bases with no gene match: 10. Germline-derived CDR1 and CDR2 are MGHDK and SYGVNS. CDR3 length equals 14 residues. The CDR3 nucleotides read TGTGCCAGCACCTCTAGCGGAGAGTGGAATGAGCAGTTCTTC. This translates into CASTSSGEWNEQFF.

The chain is built from TRBV5-8 and TRBJ2-3; TRBD1 agrees at 9 bases. CDR3 length: 16 residues. Germline V gene lookup returns CDR1 SGHTS and CDR2 YDEGEE. The V and J ends lost 4 bases and 2 bases, in that order; junction bases with no gene match: 8. This chain's CDR3 is CASSAIQGAYTDTQYF. As DNA, the CDR3 is TGTGCCAGCAGCGCGATACAGGGGGCTTACACAGATACGCAGTATTTT.

The chain couples TRBV19 to TRBJ2-1; 8 bases are shared with TRBD1. The CDR3 spans 13 residues. Trimming took 5 bases from V and 9 from J; bases not matched to a gene: 6. The V gene's germline CDR1 is LNHDA and CDR2 SQIVND (reference sequence). The chain's CDR3 is CASSDRGKGEQFF. The DNA for the CDR3 is TGTGCCAGTAGTGACAGGGGCAAGGGTGAGCAGTTCTTC.